Below, 18 T cell receptor beta chains from the same sample are listed, as sequenced in a study of T cell responses to AZD1222 COVID-19 vaccine. Clones were sequenced by immunoSEQ multiplex PCR, and TCRdb holds only the in-frame ones, with some missing. The data show around 150,000 clones, roughly 90% seen once. The sequencing here drew on peripheral blood, taken 28 days after the second AZD1222 dose. The source of these receptors is an adult who received the AZD1222 COVID-19 vaccine.

The chain's CDR3 is CASSQEEIAGTDTQYF. CDR3 nucleotide sequence: TGTGCCAGCAGCCAAGAAGAGATAGCGGGCACAGATACGCAGTATTTT. The chain joins TRBV14 to TRBJ2-3, with D possibly matching TRBD2 (6 bases). V was cut by 0 bases and J by 1 base, with 11 bases left in between. Germline V gene data show CDR1 as SGHDN and CDR2 as FVKESK. The CDR3 sequence is 16 residues long.

The J gene is TRBJ2-1, the V gene TRBV7-9, with a possible D match to TRBD2 (5 bases). With 5 bases removed from V and 6 bases from J, the gap between germline ends came to 14 bases. The CDR3 totals 14 residues. The V gene's germline CDR1 is SEHNR and CDR2 FQNEAQ (reference sequence). In DNA, the CDR3 is TGTGCCAGCAGCCTCTTACTAGGTCTCAATGAGCAGTTCTTC. Translated: CASSLLLGLNEQFF.

The sample holds one count of this clone. The chain is built from TRBV18 and TRBJ1-1; 7 positions match TRBD1. Germline V gene data show CDR1 as KGHSH and CDR2 as LQKENI. V dropped 0 bases and J dropped 4; count of bases not matched to a gene: 8. The CDR3 length is 16 residues. DNA of the CDR3: TGTGCCAGCTCACCACCTGGGCTATCAGGGGGCACTGAAGCTTTCTTT. It yields the protein CASSPPGLSGGTEAFF. The whole variable domain, remainder taken from reference TRBV18 and TRBJ1-1, is NAGVMQNPRHLVRRRGQEARLRCSPMKGHSHVYWYRQLPEEGLKFMVYLQKENIIDESGMPKERFSAEFPKEGPSILRIQQVVRGDSAAYFCASSPPGLSGGTEAFFGQGTRLTVV.

The rearrangement uses TRBV3-1 (or the pseudogene TRBV3-2) and TRBJ1-4, with 7 bases aligning to TRBD1. CDR1 and CDR2 from the germline V gene are LGHDT and YNNKEL (reference sequence). V lost 0 bases to trimming and J lost 8 bases; unmatched junction nucleotides: 3. The CDR3 is made up of 14 amino acids. This chain's CDR3 is CASSQETGREKLFF. The CDR3 DNA reads TGTGCCAGCAGCCAAGAGACAGGGCGCGAAAAACTGTTTTTT.

The V call is TRBV20-1, the J call TRBJ2-1; D remains unclear. Germline V lookup: CDR1 DFQATT, CDR2 SNEGSKA (reference sequence). This CDR3 contains 14 residues. V lost 3 bases and J lost 4, with 13 bases in between. Here the CDR3 reads CSASRSLGYNEQFF. CDR3 nucleotides: TGCAGTGCTAGTAGATCGCTCGGGTACAATGAGCAGTTCTTC.

V gene TRBV2 combines with J gene TRBJ2-3, with a possible D match to TRBD2 (5 bases). The CDR3 runs 12 residues. V lost 7 bases and J 4 bases, leaving 9 bases between the germline ends. The V gene's germline CDR1 is SNHLY and CDR2 FYNNEI. CDR3 coding DNA: TGTGCCAGCAAGGAGAGGGCAGATACGCAGTATTTT. Protein sequence: CASKERADTQYF.

The chain carries TRBV7-9 and TRBJ2-1, with 7 bases aligning to TRBD1. Germline lookup yields CDR1 SEHNR and CDR2 FQNEAQ (reference sequence). The CDR3 has 14 amino acids. V gave up 4 bases and J gave up 6 bases; unmatched junction bases: 6. The CDR3 loop is CASSSSAGGNEQFF. Here the CDR3 DNA reads TGTGCCAGCAGCTCATCGGCAGGGGGCAATGAGCAGTTCTTC.

This chain joins TRBV6-4 and TRBJ1-2, with 8 bases matching TRBD1. V trimming: 4 bases; J trimming: 0 bases; junction bases outside the gene matches: 4. This CDR3 is 15 amino acids long. Germline values: CDR1 MRHNA, CDR2 SNTAGT. CDR3 coding DNA: TGTGCCAGCAGTGCCGACAGGGGTGCTAACTATGGCTACACCTTC. Its translation: CASSADRGANYGYTF.

The chain carries TRBV19 and TRBJ1-3; D not resolved. Germline CDR1 is LNHDA and CDR2 is SQIVND (reference sequence). The CDR3 length is 16 residues. V was pared by 0 bases and J by 0 bases, with 9 bases between. The DNA for the CDR3 is TGTGCCAGTAGTATAGAAGGAATCAGCTCTGGAAACACCATATATTTT. Protein: CASSIEGISSGNTIYF.

The rearrangement links TRBV6-2 or TRBV6-3 to TRBJ1-5, with a weak D call TRBD1 (5 bases). Germline V gene data show CDR1 as MNHEY and CDR2 as SVGEGT. Trimming cost V 4 bases and J 0 bases, with 7 bases left between them. CDR3 length: 14 amino acids. The CDR3 bases are TGTGCCAGCAGTTGGGGCGTTAGCAATCAGCCCCAGCATTTT. The encoded protein is CASSWGVSNQPQHF.

This sequence joins TRBV7-2 and TRBJ1-5; the D is unclear. Trimming pared 3 bases from V and 7 bases from J, leaving 10 bases between. This CDR3 contains 13 residues. In germline, CDR1 is SGHTA, CDR2 FQGNSA. The CDR3 is CASSFGRTQPQHF. The CDR3 DNA reads TGTGCCAGCAGCTTTGGACGCACCCAGCCCCAGCATTTT. The entire variable domain, with the rest obtained from reference TRBV7-2 and TRBJ1-5, is as follows: GAGVSQSPSNKVTEKGKDVELRCDPISGHTALYWYRQSLGQGLEFLIYFQGNSAPDKSGLPSDRFSAERTGGSVSTLTIQRTQQEDSAVYLCASSFGRTQPQHFGDGTRLSIL.

The CDR3 DNA is TGTGCCAGCAGCGGGGACAGTGCTGGAGACTATGGCTACACCTTC. It specifies CASSGDSAGDYGYTF. This sequence joins TRBV11-2 and TRBJ1-2; 7 bases agree with TRBD1. The CDR3 covers 15 residues. Germline-derived CDR1 and CDR2 are SGHAT and FQNNGV. Trimming took 5 bases from V and 3 from J; bases not matched to a gene: 9.

The chain couples TRBV11-2 to TRBJ1-1, with D perhaps TRBD1 (6 bases). The V gene lost 5 bases and the J gene lost 2 bases, with 12 bases spanning the gap. This CDR3 has 14 amino acids. From germline, CDR1 is SGHAT and CDR2 FQNNGV. DNA of the CDR3: TGTGCCAGCAGCCCATCACAGGGAAACACTGAAGCTTTCTTT. This sequence encodes CASSPSQGNTEAFF.

The V and J genes are TRBV7-2 and TRBJ1-1, with 10 bases matching TRBD1. Germline V CDR1 and CDR2: SGHTA, FQGNSA. V was pared by 3 bases and J by 10 bases, with 8 bases of the junction left unmatched. The CDR3 has 14 amino acids. The CDR3 nucleotides read TGTGCCAGCAGCTTCGACAGGACAGGGGGAGCAGCTTTCTTT. Its translation: CASSFDRTGGAAFF.

The chain combines TRBV11-2 with TRBJ2-1, with 10 bases fitting TRBD1. Germline values: CDR1 SGHAT, CDR2 FQNNGV. V lost 4 bases, J lost 6 bases, and 6 bases stayed unmatched. The CDR3 extends over 15 amino acids. The chain's CDR3 is CASSSWTGGFNEQFF. For the CDR3, the DNA is TGTGCCAGCAGCTCGTGGACAGGGGGATTCAATGAGCAGTTCTTC.

There are a few counts of this clone. The J gene is TRBJ1-5, the V gene TRBV14; D ambiguous. Per germline, CDR1 SGHDN and CDR2 FVKESK. There are 13 residues in the CDR3. Trimming took off 3 bases at V and 0 bases at J, with 3 bases between the two ends. CDR3 bases: TGTGCCAGCAGCCACAATAGCAATCAGCCCCAGCATTTT. It encodes CASSHNSNQPQHF.

This chain uses TRBV29-1 with TRBJ1-1, with no clear D. Trimming cost V 6 bases and J 5 bases, with 7 bases left between them. Germline loops: CDR1 SQVTM, CDR2 ANQGSEA. This CDR3 has 10 residues. The CDR3 sequence: CSVGWTEAFF. DNA for the CDR3: TGCAGCGTGGGGTGGACTGAAGCTTTCTTT.

The J gene is TRBJ1-2, the V gene TRBV6-5, with TRBD1 matching over 8 bases. CDR3 length: 13 amino acids. V dropped 8 bases and J dropped 6; count of bases not matched to a gene: 8. Germline assignment: CDR1 MNHEY and CDR2 SVGAGI. The CDR3 DNA reads as TGTGCCAGCGGCAAGATACAGGGGGATGGCTACACCTTC. It is translated as CASGKIQGDGYTF.